Listed here are 11 T cell receptor beta chains from one sample, sequenced in a study of blood T cells in healthy people across ages. Then a second PCR, running about 6 to 11 cycles, was carried out with a sample-barcoded 5' primer and a J-beta primer mix. One entry per CDR3 protein, called by TCRdb with MiXCR from the 5' RACE reads. Here the sample spans about 1,600,000 distinct CDR3 sequences, approximately 38% being singletons. The sequencing sample was made of blood. The source is a woman between 18 and 29 years old in good health.

In its sample, this clonotype was seen a few times. V gene TRBV4-1 combines with J gene TRBJ2-7; tentatively, D is TRBD2 (5 bases). CDR3 size: 15 residues. The germline V and J ends were trimmed by 2 bases and 4 bases, with 15 bases remaining between them. The germline CDR1 and CDR2 sequences are MGHRA and YSYEKL. This chain's CDR3 is CASSQKGWGEYEQYF. The CDR3 DNA follows: TGCGCCAGCAGCCAAAAAGGGTGGGGAGAATACGAGCAGTACTTC.

The chain uses TRBV2 and TRBJ2-6; D is tentatively TRBD1 or TRBD2 (6 bases each). The CDR3 totals 17 residues. In germline, CDR1 is SNHLY, CDR2 FYNNEI. Trimming left V 0 bases short and J 4 bases short, with 13 bases between. The CDR3 protein is CASSEALTGAGANVLTF. The CDR3, as DNA: TGTGCCAGCAGTGAAGCGCTTACGGGGGCGGGGGCCAACGTCCTGACTTTC. Drawing the rest from reference TRBV2 and TRBJ2-6, the complete variable domain is EPEVTQTPSHQVTQMGQEVILRCVPISNHLYFYWYRQILGQKVEFLVSFYNNEISEKSEIFDDQFSVERPDGSNFTLKIRSTKLEDSAMYFCASSEALTGAGANVLTFGAGSRLTVL.

The chain joins TRBV12-3 or TRBV12-4 to TRBJ2-4, with 7 bases fitting TRBD2. There are 15 residues in the CDR3. The V gene end was trimmed by 6 bases and the J gene end by 4 bases; junction bases not matched to a gene: 9. The CDR3 sequence: CASSPPGTTKNIQYF. In DNA form, the CDR3 reads TGTGCCAGCAGCCCACCCGGGACTACTAAAAACATTCAGTACTTC.

The rearrangement joins TRBV4-1 to TRBJ1-1, with D perhaps TRBD1 (5 bases). The CDR3 extends over 12 amino acids. Deletions cut 3 bases from V and 8 bases from J, with 10 bases between. Germline CDR1 MGHRA, CDR2 YSYEKL. In DNA, the CDR3 is TGCGCCAGCAGCCACACGGAGGGGGAAGCTTTCTTT. Its protein is CASSHTEGEAFF.

There are a few counts of this clonotype. The chain uses TRBV27 and TRBJ2-3; D possibly corresponds to TRBD2 (5 bases). V was shortened by 8 bases and J by 7 bases, with 13 bases between the two germline ends. The CDR3 covers 12 residues. Germline loops: CDR1 MNHEY, CDR2 SMNVEV (reference sequence). CDR3 region: CASRSRGYTQYF. For the CDR3, the DNA is TGTGCCAGCCGGTCACGGGGTTATACGCAGTATTTT.

This clonotype showed up just a few times. A much more abundant neighbour one base away suggests this may be a read error. The chain recombines TRBV7-9 with TRBJ1-2; no clear D. Germline-derived CDR1 and CDR2 are SEHNR and FQNEAQ (reference sequence). The CDR3 consists of 14 residues. Trimming stripped 1 base from V and 4 bases from J, with 10 bases between. Written as DNA, the CDR3 is TGTGCCAGCAGCTTAGGCCTCGGGAGCTATGGCTACACCTTC. Protein sequence: CASSLGLGSYGYTF.

V gene TRBV6-2 or TRBV6-3 combines with J gene TRBJ2-3; 12 bases fit TRBD2. Germline V lookup: CDR1 MNHEY, CDR2 SVGEGT. The length of the CDR3 is 23 residues. V gave up 0 bases and J gave up 2 bases; unmatched junction bases: 21. The CDR3 bases are TGTGCCAGCAGTTACTCGGTCCTATTGCTAGCGGGGGGGCCTCGGGGAGACACAGATACGCAGTATTTT. This gives the protein CASSYSVLLLAGGPRGDTDTQYF.

The CDR3 coding sequence is TGTGCCAGCAGCTTAGAGTGGGGTAGCACCGGGGAGCTGTTTTTT. It encodes CASSLEWGSTGELFF. V is TRBV7-7 and J is TRBJ2-2; no firm D call. The CDR3 loop spans 15 amino acids. The ends were cut back, 1 base at V and 4 bases at J, with 10 bases in the middle. The germline CDR1 and CDR2 sequences are SSHAT and FNYEAQ (reference sequence).

The DNA of the CDR3 is TGCGCCAGCAGCCAAGGCGAGCAGGCGGGATGGCAGTACTTC. Translated: CASSQGEQAGWQYF. V gene TRBV4-1 combines with J gene TRBJ2-4, with D possibly matching TRBD2 (6 bases). CDR3 length: 14 residues. The germline V gene has CDR1 MGHRA and CDR2 YSYEKL. V lost 1 base, J lost 13 bases, and 17 bases lay in between.

The chain employs TRBV7-2 and TRBJ1-2, with D possibly being TRBD1 (6 bases). CDR3 length: 16 amino acids. V lost 5 bases and J 5 bases, leaving 21 bases between the germline ends. Germline loops: CDR1 SGHTA, CDR2 FQGNSA. CDR3 coding DNA: TGTGCCAGCAGCCTGCAGACAGGACCCCTACTTTATGGCTACACCTTC. It codes for CASSLQTGPLLYGYTF.

The sample holds one count of this clonotype. V is TRBV10-1 and J is TRBJ2-5; 7 bases are shared with TRBD2. The J segment lost 3 bases and the V segment lost 7 bases, leaving 5 bases of the junction unmatched. The CDR3 has 13 residues. Per germline, CDR1 WNHNN and CDR2 SYGVQD (reference sequence). The CDR3 protein is CASTAGEKETQYF. In nucleotides, the CDR3 is TGCGCCAGCACCGCGGGGGAAAAAGAGACCCAGTACTTC.